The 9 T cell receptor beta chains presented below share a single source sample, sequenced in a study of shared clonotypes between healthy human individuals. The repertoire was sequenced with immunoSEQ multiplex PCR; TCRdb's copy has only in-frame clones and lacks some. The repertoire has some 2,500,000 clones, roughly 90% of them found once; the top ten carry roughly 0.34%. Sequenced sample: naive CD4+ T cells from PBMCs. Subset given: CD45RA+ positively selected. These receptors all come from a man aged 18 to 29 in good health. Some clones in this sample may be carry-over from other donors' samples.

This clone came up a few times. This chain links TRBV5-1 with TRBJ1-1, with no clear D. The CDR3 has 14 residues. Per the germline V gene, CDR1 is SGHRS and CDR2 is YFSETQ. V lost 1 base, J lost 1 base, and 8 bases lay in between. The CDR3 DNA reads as TGCGCCAGCAGCTTGCAGGACGGGAACACTGAAGCTTTCTTT. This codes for CASSLQDGNTEAFF.

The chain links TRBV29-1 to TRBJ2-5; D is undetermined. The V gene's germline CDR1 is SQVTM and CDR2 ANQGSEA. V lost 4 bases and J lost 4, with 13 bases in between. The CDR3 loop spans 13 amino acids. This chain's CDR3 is CSVAGSLRETQYF. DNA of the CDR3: TGCAGCGTTGCGGGTTCCCTGAGAGAGACCCAGTACTTC. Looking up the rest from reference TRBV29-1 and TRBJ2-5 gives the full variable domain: SAVISQKPSRDICQRGTSLTIQCQVDSQVTMMFWYRQQPGQSLTLIATANQGSEATYESGFVIDKFPISRPNLTFSTLTVSNMSPEDSSIYLCSVAGSLRETQYFGPGTRLLVL.

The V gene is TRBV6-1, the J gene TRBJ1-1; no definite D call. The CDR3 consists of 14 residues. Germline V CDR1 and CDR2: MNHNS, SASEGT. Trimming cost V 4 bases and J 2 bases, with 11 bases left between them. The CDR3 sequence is CASSAVGGNTEAFF. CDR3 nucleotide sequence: TGTGCCAGCAGTGCCGTCGGCGGAAACACTGAAGCTTTCTTT.

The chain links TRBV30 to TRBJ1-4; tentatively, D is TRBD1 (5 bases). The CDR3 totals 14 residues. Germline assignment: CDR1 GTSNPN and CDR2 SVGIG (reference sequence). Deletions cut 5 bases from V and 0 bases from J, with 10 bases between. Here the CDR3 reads CAWGGSATNEKLFF. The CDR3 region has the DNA TGTGCCTGGGGGGGGAGTGCAACTAATGAAAAACTGTTTTTT.

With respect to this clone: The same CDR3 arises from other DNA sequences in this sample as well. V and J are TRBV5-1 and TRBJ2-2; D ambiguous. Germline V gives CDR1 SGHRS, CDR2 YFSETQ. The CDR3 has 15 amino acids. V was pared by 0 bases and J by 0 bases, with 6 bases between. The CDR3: CASSLGLSNTGELFF. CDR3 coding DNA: TGCGCCAGCAGCTTGGGACTTTCGAACACCGGGGAGCTGTTTTTT.

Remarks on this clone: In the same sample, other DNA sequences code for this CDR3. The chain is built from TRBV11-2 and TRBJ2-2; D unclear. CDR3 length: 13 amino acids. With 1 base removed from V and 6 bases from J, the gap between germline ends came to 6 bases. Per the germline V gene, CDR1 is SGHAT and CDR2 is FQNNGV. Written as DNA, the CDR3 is TGTGCCAGCAGCTTAGTTGTGGCCGGGGAGCTGTTTTTT. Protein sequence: CASSLVVAGELFF.

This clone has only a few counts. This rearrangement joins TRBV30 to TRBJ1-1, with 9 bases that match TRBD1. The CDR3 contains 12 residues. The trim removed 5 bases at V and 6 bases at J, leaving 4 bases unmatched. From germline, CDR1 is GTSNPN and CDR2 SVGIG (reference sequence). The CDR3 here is CAWGQGMAEAFF. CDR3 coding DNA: TGTGCCTGGGGACAGGGGATGGCTGAAGCTTTCTTT.

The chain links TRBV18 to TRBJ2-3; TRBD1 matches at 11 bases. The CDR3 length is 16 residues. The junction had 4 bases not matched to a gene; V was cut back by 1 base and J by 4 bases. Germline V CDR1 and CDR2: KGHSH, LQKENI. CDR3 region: CASSPLRTGGADTQYF. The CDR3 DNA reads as TGTGCCAGCTCACCACTACGGACAGGGGGCGCAGATACGCAGTATTTT.

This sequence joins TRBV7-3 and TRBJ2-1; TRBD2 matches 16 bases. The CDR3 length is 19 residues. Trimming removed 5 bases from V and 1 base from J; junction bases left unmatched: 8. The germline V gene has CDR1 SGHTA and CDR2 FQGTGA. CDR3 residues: CASSLPGTSGRASYNEQFF. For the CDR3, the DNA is TGTGCCAGCAGCCTACCCGGGACTAGCGGGAGGGCATCCTACAATGAGCAGTTCTTC.